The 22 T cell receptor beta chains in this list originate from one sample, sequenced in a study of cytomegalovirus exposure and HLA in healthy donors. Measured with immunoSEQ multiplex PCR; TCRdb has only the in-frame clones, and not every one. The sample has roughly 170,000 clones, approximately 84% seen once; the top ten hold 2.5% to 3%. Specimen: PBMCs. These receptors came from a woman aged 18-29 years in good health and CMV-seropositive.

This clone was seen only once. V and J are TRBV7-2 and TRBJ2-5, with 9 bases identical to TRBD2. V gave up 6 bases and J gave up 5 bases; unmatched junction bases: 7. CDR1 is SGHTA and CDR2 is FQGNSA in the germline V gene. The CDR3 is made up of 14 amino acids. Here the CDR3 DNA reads TGTGCCAGCAGTTCGGGACTAGCTGGGGAGACCCAGTACTTC. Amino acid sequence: CASSSGLAGETQYF.

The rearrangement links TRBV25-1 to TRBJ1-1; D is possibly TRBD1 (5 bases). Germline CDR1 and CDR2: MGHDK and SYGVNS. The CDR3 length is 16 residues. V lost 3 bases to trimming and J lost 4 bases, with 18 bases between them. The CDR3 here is CASSDARGGRGTEAFF. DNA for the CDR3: TGTGCCAGCAGTGACGCTCGGGGGGGAAGGGGCACTGAAGCTTTCTTT.

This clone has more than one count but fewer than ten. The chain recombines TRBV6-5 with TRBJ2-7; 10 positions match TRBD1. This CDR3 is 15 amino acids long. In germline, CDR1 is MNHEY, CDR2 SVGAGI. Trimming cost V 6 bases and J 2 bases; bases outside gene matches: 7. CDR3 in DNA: TGTGCCAGCAGGCGAACCGGGACAGGGGCCTACGAGCAGTACTTC. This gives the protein CASRRTGTGAYEQYF.

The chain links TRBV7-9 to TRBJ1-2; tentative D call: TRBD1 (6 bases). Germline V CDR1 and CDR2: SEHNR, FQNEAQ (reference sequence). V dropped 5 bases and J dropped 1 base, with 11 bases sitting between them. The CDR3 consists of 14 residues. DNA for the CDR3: TGTGCCAGCAGCCATGGACAGCTTAACTATGGCTACACCTTC. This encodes CASSHGQLNYGYTF.

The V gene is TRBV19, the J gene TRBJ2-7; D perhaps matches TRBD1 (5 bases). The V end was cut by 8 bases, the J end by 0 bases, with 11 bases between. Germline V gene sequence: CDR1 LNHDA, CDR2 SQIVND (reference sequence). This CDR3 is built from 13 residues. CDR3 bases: TGTGCCAGTGGGGCAGGCTTCTCCTACGAGCAGTACTTC. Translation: CASGAGFSYEQYF.

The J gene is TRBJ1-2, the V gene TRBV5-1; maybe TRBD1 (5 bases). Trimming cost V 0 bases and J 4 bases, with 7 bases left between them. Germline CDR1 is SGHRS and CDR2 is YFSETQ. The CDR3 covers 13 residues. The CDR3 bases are TGCGCCAGCAGCTTGGGCACAGGCTATGGCTACACCTTC. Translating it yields CASSLGTGYGYTF.

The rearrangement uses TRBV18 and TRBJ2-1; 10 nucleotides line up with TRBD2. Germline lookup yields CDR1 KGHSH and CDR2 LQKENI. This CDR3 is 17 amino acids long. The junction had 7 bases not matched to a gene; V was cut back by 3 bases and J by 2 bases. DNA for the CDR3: TGTGCCAGCTCACCCGTTCCGGGACTAGCGCCCTACAATGAGCAGTTCTTC. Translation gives CASSPVPGLAPYNEQFF.

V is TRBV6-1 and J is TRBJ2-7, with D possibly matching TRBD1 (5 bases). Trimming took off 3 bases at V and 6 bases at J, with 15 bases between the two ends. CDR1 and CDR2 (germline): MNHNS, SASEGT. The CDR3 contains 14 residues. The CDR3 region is CASSDHEGVGEQYF. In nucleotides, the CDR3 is TGTGCCAGCAGTGACCATGAAGGGGTCGGCGAGCAGTACTTC.

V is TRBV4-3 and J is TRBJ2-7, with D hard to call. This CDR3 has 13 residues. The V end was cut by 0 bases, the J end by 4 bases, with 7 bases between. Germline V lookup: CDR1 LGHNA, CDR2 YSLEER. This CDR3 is CASSQDINYEQYF. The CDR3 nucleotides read TGCGCCAGCAGCCAAGATATTAATTACGAGCAGTACTTC.

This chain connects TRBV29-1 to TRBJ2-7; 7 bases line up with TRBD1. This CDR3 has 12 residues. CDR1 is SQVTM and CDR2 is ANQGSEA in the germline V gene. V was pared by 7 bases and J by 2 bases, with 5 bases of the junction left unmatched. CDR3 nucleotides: TGCAGCGCAAAGGGACAGACCTACGAGCAGTACTTC. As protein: CSAKGQTYEQYF.

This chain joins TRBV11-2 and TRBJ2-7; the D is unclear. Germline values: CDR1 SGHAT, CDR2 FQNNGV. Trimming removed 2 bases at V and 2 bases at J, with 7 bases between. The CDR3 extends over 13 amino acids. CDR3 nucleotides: TGTGCCAGCAGCTTATTCGTAGCCTACGAGCAGTACTTC. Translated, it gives CASSLFVAYEQYF.

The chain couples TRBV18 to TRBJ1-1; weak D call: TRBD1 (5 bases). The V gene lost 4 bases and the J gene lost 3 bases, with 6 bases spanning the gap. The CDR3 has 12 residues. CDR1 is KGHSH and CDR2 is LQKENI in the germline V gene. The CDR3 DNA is TGTGCCAGCTCACAGGGGTACACTGAAGCTTTCTTT. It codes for CASSQGYTEAFF.

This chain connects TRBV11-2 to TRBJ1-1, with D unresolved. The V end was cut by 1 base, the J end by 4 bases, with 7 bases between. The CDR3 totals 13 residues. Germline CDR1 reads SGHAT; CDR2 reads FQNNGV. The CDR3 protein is CASSLVVRTEAFF. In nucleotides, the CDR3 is TGTGCCAGCAGCTTAGTGGTGCGCACTGAAGCTTTCTTT.

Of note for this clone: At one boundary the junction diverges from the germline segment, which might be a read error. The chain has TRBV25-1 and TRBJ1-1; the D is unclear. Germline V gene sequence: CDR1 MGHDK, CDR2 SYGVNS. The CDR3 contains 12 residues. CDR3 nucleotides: TGTGCCAGCAGTGGAGCAGGCCTTCATCTCGTCTTT. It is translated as CASSGAGLHLVF.

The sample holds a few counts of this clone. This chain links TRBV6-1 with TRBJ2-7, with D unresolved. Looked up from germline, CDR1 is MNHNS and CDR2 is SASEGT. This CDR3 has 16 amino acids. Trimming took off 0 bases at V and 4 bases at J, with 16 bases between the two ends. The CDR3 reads CASSEAESALSYEQYF. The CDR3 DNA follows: TGTGCCAGCAGTGAAGCGGAGTCGGCTTTGAGTTACGAGCAGTACTTC.

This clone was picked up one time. CDR3 sequence (DNA): TGTGCCAGCAGCCAAACGGGGGGTTTCTCCTACGAGCAGTACTTC. As protein: CASSQTGGFSYEQYF. The chain combines TRBV6-1 with TRBJ2-7; TRBD2 aligns across 7 bases. The germline CDR1 and CDR2 sequences are MNHNS and SASEGT. CDR3 size: 15 residues. The V and J ends lost 6 bases and 0 bases, in that order; junction bases with no gene match: 8.

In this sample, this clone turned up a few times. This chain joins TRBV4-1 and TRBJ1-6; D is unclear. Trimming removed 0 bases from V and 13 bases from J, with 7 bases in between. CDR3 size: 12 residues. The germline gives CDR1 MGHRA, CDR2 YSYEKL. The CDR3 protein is CASSQDWAPLHF. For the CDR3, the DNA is TGCGCCAGCAGCCAAGATTGGGCTCCCCTCCACTTT.

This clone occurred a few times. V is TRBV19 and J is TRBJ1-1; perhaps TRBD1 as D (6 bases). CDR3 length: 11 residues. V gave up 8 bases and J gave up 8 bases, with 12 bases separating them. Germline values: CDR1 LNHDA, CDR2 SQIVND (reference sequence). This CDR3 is CASHLGAEAFF. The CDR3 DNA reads TGTGCCAGTCACTTGGGGGCCGAAGCTTTCTTT.

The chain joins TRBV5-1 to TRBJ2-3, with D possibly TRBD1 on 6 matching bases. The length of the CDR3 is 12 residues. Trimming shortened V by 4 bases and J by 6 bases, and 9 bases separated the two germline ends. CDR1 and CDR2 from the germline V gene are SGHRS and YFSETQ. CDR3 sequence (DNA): TGCGCCAGCAGCCCCCAGGGGGATACGCAGTATTTT. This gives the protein CASSPQGDTQYF. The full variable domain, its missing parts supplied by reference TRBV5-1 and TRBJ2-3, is KAGVTQTPRYLIKTRGQQVTLSCSPISGHRSVSWYQQTPGQGLQFLFEYFSETQRNKGNFPGRFSGRQFSNSRSEMNVSTLELGDSALYLCASSPQGDTQYFGPGTRLTVL.

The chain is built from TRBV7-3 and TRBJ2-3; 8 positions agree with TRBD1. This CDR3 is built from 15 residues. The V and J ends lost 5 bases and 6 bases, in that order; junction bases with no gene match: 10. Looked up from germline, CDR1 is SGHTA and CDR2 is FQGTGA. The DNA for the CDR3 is TGTGCCAGCAGCCTAGACAGGGGACTCACGGATACGCAGTATTTT. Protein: CASSLDRGLTDTQYF. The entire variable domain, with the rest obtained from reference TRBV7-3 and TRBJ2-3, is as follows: GAGVSQTPSNKVTEKGKYVELRCDPISGHTALYWYRQSLGQGPEFLIYFQGTGAADDSGLPNDRFFAVRPEGSVSTLKIQRTERGDSAVYLCASSLDRGLTDTQYFGPGTRLTVL.

The CDR3, as DNA: TGTGCCAGCAGCGGGGGGGGGTGGCCCCAGCATTTT. This sequence encodes CASSGGGWPQHF. The chain links TRBV6-1 to TRBJ1-5, with D perhaps matching TRBD1 (5 bases). Between the trimmed V and J ends, which lost 6 bases and 9 bases, there was a span of 12 bases. CDR1 and CDR2 from the germline V gene are MNHNS and SASEGT. CDR3 length equals 12 residues.

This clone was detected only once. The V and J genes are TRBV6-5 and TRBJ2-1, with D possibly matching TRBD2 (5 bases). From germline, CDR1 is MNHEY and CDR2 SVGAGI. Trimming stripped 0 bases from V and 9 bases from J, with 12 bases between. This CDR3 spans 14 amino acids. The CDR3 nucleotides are TGTGCCAGCAGTTACTCTCGGGGAAGGAGTGAGCAGTTCTTC. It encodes CASSYSRGRSEQFF.